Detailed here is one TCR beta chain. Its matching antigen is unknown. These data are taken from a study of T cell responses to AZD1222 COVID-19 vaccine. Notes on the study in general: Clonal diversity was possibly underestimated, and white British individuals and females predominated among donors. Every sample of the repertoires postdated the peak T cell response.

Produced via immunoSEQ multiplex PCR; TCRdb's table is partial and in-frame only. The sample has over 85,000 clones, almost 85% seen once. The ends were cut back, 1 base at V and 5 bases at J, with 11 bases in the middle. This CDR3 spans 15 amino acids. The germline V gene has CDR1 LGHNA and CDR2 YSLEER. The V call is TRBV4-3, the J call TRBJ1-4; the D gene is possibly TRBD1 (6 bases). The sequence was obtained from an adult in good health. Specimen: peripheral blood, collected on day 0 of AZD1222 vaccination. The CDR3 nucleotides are TGCGCCAGCAGCCAAGGTCACAGGGTAAATGAAAAACTGTTTTTT. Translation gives CASSQGHRVNEKLFF.